This section outlines one T cell receptor beta chain sequence together with its context. Its antigen remains unidentified. Mismatch with germline at one junction end may stem from a read error. This sample is part of a study of vaccination effects on CD4 cells after COVID-19. Across the study: Antigen-specific CD4+ T cells were first expanded with viral peptide pools by the ViraFEST assay and only then sequenced.

Following 10 days of culture, CD4+ T cells were isolated. Each participant received a vaccine that was either BNT162b2 or mRNA-1273, given as two doses. No vaccinee had earlier SARS-CoV-2 infection, and nucleocapsid antibodies were negative. Study outcomes and limitations: Common cold coronaviruses were cross-recognized by only 1 of 255 vaccine-induced clones in healthy vaccinees.

CDR3 size: 14 residues. Germline V gene sequence: CDR1 KGHSH, CDR2 LQKENI. Profiling relied on immunoSEQ multiplex PCR, and the TCRdb table lists in-frame clones only, not all of them. The sample contains about 47,000 clones, less than 85% of which appear only once. Sequenced material: CD4+ T cells from PBMCs cultured without peptide, taken after COVID-19 vaccination. The chain combines TRBV18 with TRBJ2-7; D is possibly TRBD1 (5 bases). The TCR comes from a human donor who received a COVID-19 vaccine. The CDR3 nucleotides read TGTGCCAGCTCACCCTATTCCACAATGGTCCAGGGCTTCTTC. It codes for CASSPYSTMVQGFF.